This T cell receptor (beta chain) derives from a study of OX40 agonist ivuxolimab in advanced cancers. Only in-frame clones appear in the TCRdb table, and some are missing; sequencing was by immunoSEQ multiplex PCR. This sample has under 90,000 clones, with 85% to 90% found just once. As concerns this clone: Other DNA sequences in this specimen translate into the identical CDR3.

This TCR was recovered from an adult with an advanced solid tumor such as melanoma, head and neck, liver or kidney cancer. The sequencing used CD4+ or CD8+ T cells sorted from blood, collected in a trial of the OX40 agonist ivuxolimab.

CDR3 loop: CASSYLRTGGSYGYTF. DNA of the CDR3: TGTGCCAGCAGTTACTTACGGACAGGGGGCAGCTATGGCTACACCTTC. This sequence joins TRBV6-5 and TRBJ1-2; 11 bases agree with TRBD1. This CDR3 comprises 16 residues. The germline gives CDR1 MNHEY, CDR2 SVGAGI. J lost 4 bases, V lost 1 base, and 5 bases had no gene match.